This T cell receptor beta chain was captured by sequencing in a study of human T cells and chemical hapten exposure. Regarding the study as a whole: No alteration of TCRs above 1 in 1000 frequency was seen with DPC sensitization.

Unique molecular identifiers were linked by the library to individual cDNA molecules. Each CDR3 protein gets one entry after TCRdb re-called the 5' RACE reads with MiXCR. This table has over 70,000 distinct CDR3 sequences, more than 15% appearing once. J gave up 2 bases and V 4 bases, and 5 bases lay outside the gene matches. CDR1 is SGHRS and CDR2 is YFSETQ in the germline V gene. This CDR3 is 15 amino acids long. Unfractionated whole blood was the source of the extracted total RNA. Remarks on this clonotype: The antigen remains undetermined.

The rearrangement uses TRBV5-1 and TRBJ2-3, with TRBD2 matching 9 bases. The clonotype comes from a female donor in good health. The CDR3 is CASSISGGTTDTQYF. In nucleotides, the CDR3 is TGCGCCAGCAGCATAAGCGGGGGGACCACAGATACGCAGTATTTT.